One sample yielded the 31 T cell receptor beta chains listed below, sequenced in a study of blood T cell repertoires in COVID-19 (dated by TCRdb to 2018 to 2021). Library creation used the immunoSEQ multiplex PCR assay. TCRdb took over this immuneACCESS table, retaining in-frame rearrangements with V and J assigned. Such tables are incomplete; in checked studies, under half of the missing clones stem from an unresolved V gene, and the remainder is unexplained. The sample table contains about 370,000 clones; only one count was recorded for more than 80% of them. Jointly, the top ten make up roughly 0.99% of the sample. Material: PBMCs or T cells enriched from blood (not recorded which). All receptors come from a man aged 18 to 29 who had recovered from COVID-19.

The chain employs TRBV5-1 and TRBJ2-1; D is perhaps TRBD1 (5 bases). In germline, CDR1 is SGHRS, CDR2 YFSETQ. Trimming shortened V by 0 bases and J by 6 bases, and 13 bases separated the two germline ends. This CDR3 is 15 amino acids long. The CDR3 DNA is TGCGCCAGCAGCTTGGCCTCAGACAGTCGCAATGAGCAGTTCTTC. Its translation is CASSLASDSRNEQFF.

V and J are TRBV4-1 and TRBJ1-2; the D is unclear. The CDR3 runs to 16 residues. Germline V gene lookup returns CDR1 MGHRA and CDR2 YSYEKL. V was pared by 0 bases and J by 6 bases, with 17 bases between. The CDR3 coding sequence is TGCGCCAGCAGCCAAGATCAATCCGGACTGGACGATGGCTACACCTTC. Residues: CASSQDQSGLDDGYTF.

A single count supports this clone. This chain links TRBV14 with TRBJ1-1, with 7 bases matching TRBD1. This CDR3 contains 13 residues. Germline V lookup: CDR1 SGHDN, CDR2 FVKESK. V trimming: 4 bases; J trimming: 6 bases; junction bases outside the gene matches: 5. CDR3 protein: CASSLQGYSEAFF. The CDR3 DNA is TGTGCCAGCAGCCTACAGGGGTATTCTGAAGCTTTCTTT. Filled out from reference TRBV14 and TRBJ1-1, the complete variable domain reads EAGVTQFPSHSVIEKGQTVTLRCDPISGHDNLYWYRRVMGKEIKFLLHFVKESKQDESGMPNNRFLAERTGGTYSTLKVQPAELEDSGVYFCASSLQGYSEAFFGQGTRLTVV.

The chain links TRBV29-1 to TRBJ2-1; D perhaps matches TRBD2 (5 bases). Germline CDR1 is SQVTM and CDR2 is ANQGSEA. V was cut by 6 bases and J by 9 bases, with 9 bases left in between. The CDR3 length is 10 residues. The CDR3 sequence is CSVAGGEQFF. In DNA form, the CDR3 reads TGCAGCGTAGCCGGAGGTGAGCAGTTCTTC.

This sequence joins TRBV6-2 or TRBV6-3 and TRBJ2-2, with D maybe TRBD1 (6 bases). Germline values: CDR1 MNHEY, CDR2 SVGEGT. Trimming pared 2 bases from V and 0 bases from J, leaving 10 bases between. The CDR3 consists of 16 residues. The CDR3 bases are TGTGCCAGCAGTTACCGGACAGTTGCGAACACCGGGGAGCTGTTTTTT. Its protein product is CASSYRTVANTGELFF.

This clone is a singleton in its sample. This rearrangement joins TRBV7-2 to TRBJ2-5, with 7 bases matching TRBD1. Germline lookup yields CDR1 SGHTA and CDR2 FQGNSA. With V trimmed by 1 base and J by 5 bases, 7 bases remained unmatched. This CDR3 region has 15 residues. CDR3 DNA: TGTGCCAGCAGCTTAGTTGCACAGGGGTGGGAGACCCAGTACTTC. It encodes CASSLVAQGWETQYF.

In its sample, this clone was seen once. V gene TRBV10-3 combines with J gene TRBJ2-1; 7 bases fit TRBD2. The CDR3 is 15 amino acids. Germline V CDR1 and CDR2: ENHRY, SYGVKD. Germline trimming cut 4 bases from V and 5 bases from J; bases unmatched to any gene: 8. The CDR3 spells CAISGLAENNNEQFF. Here the CDR3 DNA reads TGTGCCATCAGTGGCCTAGCGGAAAATAACAATGAGCAGTTCTTC.

The sample holds a few counts of this clone. The rearrangement uses TRBV7-9 and TRBJ1-2, with D perhaps TRBD1 (5 bases). CDR1 and CDR2 from the germline V gene are SEHNR and FQNEAQ (reference sequence). With 8 bases removed from V and 2 bases from J, the gap between germline ends came to 9 bases. CDR3 length: 12 amino acids. CDR3 DNA sequence: TGTGCCAGCTCGGGGGAAAACTATGGCTACACCTTC. Translated, it gives CASSGENYGYTF.

The chain carries TRBV7-7 and TRBJ2-3; TRBD2 agrees at 9 bases. Germline trimming cut 3 bases from V and 1 base from J; bases unmatched to any gene: 2. Germline values: CDR1 SSHAT, CDR2 FNYEAQ (reference sequence). The CDR3 runs to 15 residues. The CDR3 DNA reads as TGTGCCAGCAGCTTCTCTAGCGGGGGCACAGATACGCAGTATTTT. Protein sequence: CASSFSSGGTDTQYF.

This sequence joins TRBV6-2 or TRBV6-3 and TRBJ1-2; 9 bases are a match to TRBD1. The CDR3 contains 14 residues. The V and J ends lost 5 bases and 8 bases, in that order; junction bases with no gene match: 9. The germline CDR1 and CDR2 sequences are MNHEY and SVGEGT. The CDR3, as DNA: TGTGCCAGCAGTAGACCGGGACAGGGCGTCGGCTACACCTTC. Its protein is CASSRPGQGVGYTF.

In this sample, this clone turned up a few times. The V gene is TRBV27, the J gene TRBJ2-7, with D tentatively TRBD2 (7 bases). The CDR3 is 14 amino acids. Trimming cost V 5 bases and J 3 bases, with 14 bases left between them. The germline V gene has CDR1 MNHEY and CDR2 SMNVEV (reference sequence). This chain's CDR3 is CASSRGGGIYEQYF. The CDR3 DNA follows: TGTGCCAGCAGTCGAGGGGGGGGGATCTACGAGCAGTACTTC.

The chain combines TRBV5-1 with TRBJ2-7; D may be TRBD2 (5 bases). The germline V gene has CDR1 SGHRS and CDR2 YFSETQ. This CDR3 is built from 12 residues. The ends were cut back, 4 bases at V and 4 bases at J, with 9 bases in the middle. The CDR3 DNA reads as TGCGCCAGCAGCACTGGACTGTACGAGCAGTACTTC. Translation: CASSTGLYEQYF.

The chain carries TRBV5-8 and TRBJ1-6; D may be TRBD1 (6 bases). The CDR3 is made up of 15 amino acids. Germline lookup yields CDR1 SGHTS and CDR2 YDEGEE. V was cut by 5 bases and J by 0 bases, with 9 bases left in between. The CDR3 sequence: CASSRTVSYNSPLHF. The CDR3 DNA reads TGTGCCAGCAGTCGGACAGTCTCCTATAATTCACCCCTCCACTTT.

The CDR3 loop reads CAGQRKNTGELFF. The CDR3 coding sequence is TGTGCCGGCCAACGCAAGAACACCGGGGAGCTGTTTTTT. The chain links TRBV7-9 to TRBJ2-2, with D uncertain. CDR3 length: 13 residues. V lost 11 bases and J lost 1, with 11 bases in between. Germline V lookup: CDR1 SEHNR, CDR2 FQNEAQ (reference sequence).

The chain couples TRBV19 to TRBJ1-6; D is unclear. Between the trimmed V and J ends, which lost 4 bases and 5 bases, there was a span of 9 bases. The CDR3 is 14 amino acids. CDR1 and CDR2 (germline): LNHDA, SQIVND (reference sequence). CDR3 sequence (DNA): TGTGCCAGTAGTACCCGGGAGGATAATTCACCCCTCCACTTT. Its protein product is CASSTREDNSPLHF.

This chain uses TRBV6-5 with TRBJ2-7, with a weak D call TRBD2 (6 bases). The CDR3 extends over 15 amino acids. CDR1 is MNHEY, CDR2 SVGAGI, per germline. The V end was cut by 7 bases, the J end by 3 bases, with 19 bases between. The CDR3 protein is CASTYGSSVFYEQYF. Written as DNA, the CDR3 is TGTGCCAGCACCTACGGGTCTAGCGTCTTCTACGAGCAGTACTTC.

The CDR3 DNA follows: TGTGCCAGCATCACACCCGACAGGGGGAATGGCTACACCTTC. Its translation: CASITPDRGNGYTF. The chain carries TRBV2 and TRBJ1-2; 9 bases fit TRBD1. J gave up 6 bases and V 7 bases, and 9 bases lay outside the gene matches. The CDR3 totals 14 residues. From germline, CDR1 is SNHLY and CDR2 FYNNEI.

The chain is built from TRBV4-1 and TRBJ2-7, with TRBD2 matching 11 bases. V lost 1 base and J lost 1; bases outside the gene matches: 3. The CDR3 runs to 16 residues. In germline, CDR1 is MGHRA, CDR2 YSYEKL. Here the CDR3 DNA reads TGCGCCAGCAGCCAAGGGGGGACTAGCGGATCCTACGAGCAGTACTTC. It codes for CASSQGGTSGSYEQYF.

The chain carries TRBV7-9 and TRBJ2-1, with 10 bases aligning to TRBD2. V shed 5 bases and J 8 bases; nucleotides not matched to a gene: 12. CDR1 and CDR2 from the germline V gene are SEHNR and FQNEAQ (reference sequence). The CDR3 is 16 residues long. The CDR3 here is CASSLRRASGSDEQFF. The DNA of the CDR3 is TGTGCCAGCAGCCTTCGGAGGGCTAGCGGGAGCGATGAGCAGTTCTTC.

This clone was counted once. This chain connects TRBV6-5 to TRBJ2-7; a possible D gene is TRBD1 (6 bases). CDR3 length: 15 residues. Germline V CDR1 and CDR2: MNHEY, SVGAGI. The V and J ends lost 9 bases and 0 bases respectively, with 18 bases between them. This CDR3 reads CASIKTGTDSYEQYF. CDR3 DNA: TGTGCCAGTATCAAGACAGGAACAGACTCCTACGAGCAGTACTTC.

Regarding this clone: Other nucleotide sequences from this sample produce the same CDR3. The V call is TRBV28, the J call TRBJ2-5; D might be TRBD1 (6 bases). V lost 4 bases and J lost 2, with 8 bases in between. This CDR3 has 13 amino acids. The germline V gene has CDR1 MDHEN and CDR2 SYDVKM. CDR3 sequence reads: CASSSGQQETQYF. In DNA form, the CDR3 reads TGTGCCAGCAGTTCAGGACAGCAAGAGACCCAGTACTTC.

This clone showed up just a few times. This sequence joins TRBV5-6 and TRBJ2-2; 8 nucleotides align to TRBD1. The CDR3 has 15 residues. The V and J ends lost 4 bases and 4 bases, in that order; junction bases with no gene match: 6. The germline CDR1 and CDR2 sequences are SGHDT and YYEEEE. In DNA, the CDR3 is TGTGCCAGCAGCCGACTCGGACAGGGCACCGGGGAGCTGTTTTTT. Translation: CASSRLGQGTGELFF.

This sequence joins TRBV4-1 and TRBJ1-5; D unresolved. CDR1 is MGHRA, CDR2 YSYEKL, per germline. The CDR3 has 13 residues. V lost 2 bases to trimming and J lost 6 bases, with 8 bases between them. As DNA, the CDR3 is TGCGCCAGCAGCCAACGGGGAATTCAGCCCCAGCATTTT. Protein sequence: CASSQRGIQPQHF.

The V call is TRBV30, the J call TRBJ1-5, with unresolved D. The CDR3 runs 13 residues. The V end lost 5 bases, the J end lost 6 bases, and 14 bases lay between the germline ends. Germline values: CDR1 GTSNPN, CDR2 SVGIG (reference sequence). Here the CDR3 reads CAWELMRGQPQHF. In nucleotides, the CDR3 is TGTGCCTGGGAGTTAATGCGGGGTCAGCCCCAGCATTTT. The full variable domain, completed using reference TRBV30 and TRBJ1-5, is SQTIHQWPATLVQPVGSPLSLECTVEGTSNPNLYWYRQAAGRGLQLLFYSVGIGQISSEVPQNLSASRPQDRQFILSSKKLLLSDSGFYLCAWELMRGQPQHFGDGTRLSIL.

The chain employs TRBV11-3 and TRBJ2-3; TRBD2 matches at 9 bases. Germline V gene data show CDR1 as SGHNT and CDR2 as YENEEA. This CDR3 contains 16 residues. The trim removed 1 base at V and 4 bases at J, leaving 6 bases unmatched. CDR3 DNA sequence: TGTGCCAGCAGCTTAGGTCAGCGGGAGGCCCCAGATACGCAGTATTTT. The encoded protein is CASSLGQREAPDTQYF.

The genes are TRBV28 and TRBJ1-2; tentative D call: TRBD1 (5 bases). CDR3 length: 14 amino acids. Trimming took 1 base from V and 2 from J, leaving 8 bases between them. CDR1 is MDHEN and CDR2 is SYDVKM in the germline V gene. The CDR3 spells CASSLSAGNYGYTF. CDR3 DNA sequence: TGTGCCAGCAGTTTATCGGCAGGGAACTATGGCTACACCTTC.

This chain joins TRBV7-2 and TRBJ2-1, with D perhaps matching TRBD1 (5 bases). CDR1 SGHTA and CDR2 FQGNSA come from the germline V gene. The CDR3 sequence is 16 residues long. V was cut by 6 bases and J by 1 base, with 16 bases left in between. The CDR3 region is CASSPWLGVSYNEQFF. In nucleotides, the CDR3 is TGTGCCAGCAGTCCTTGGTTAGGGGTTTCCTACAATGAGCAGTTCTTC.

The chain combines TRBV28 with TRBJ1-1, with unresolved D. The germline gives CDR1 MDHEN, CDR2 SYDVKM. Trimming removed 7 bases at V and 5 bases at J, with 17 bases between. The CDR3 has 14 residues. The CDR3 loop is CASKPRALVTEAFF. As DNA, the CDR3 is TGTGCCAGCAAACCACGCGCACTAGTAACTGAAGCTTTCTTT.

The gene calls are TRBV27 and TRBJ1-2, with 9 bases lining up with TRBD1. Germline CDR1 MNHEY, CDR2 SMNVEV (reference sequence). The CDR3 loop spans 14 amino acids. The J segment lost 6 bases and the V segment lost 5 bases, leaving 7 bases of the junction unmatched. The CDR3 sequence: CASSPLGTGHGYTF. The CDR3 nucleotides are TGTGCCAGCAGTCCCCTTGGGACAGGGCATGGCTACACCTTC.

The V and J genes are TRBV2 and TRBJ1-3; D ambiguous. V was clipped by 6 bases and J by 4 bases, with 7 bases between them. The CDR3 consists of 12 residues. CDR1 and CDR2 (germline): SNHLY, FYNNEI. The CDR3 DNA sequence: TGTGCCAGCAGGTTTCAGGGAAACACCATATATTTT. It encodes CASRFQGNTIYF.

V usage is TRBV7-8 and J usage is TRBJ1-2, with D possibly TRBD1 on 6 matching bases. The germline V gene encodes CDR1 SGHVS and CDR2 FQNEAQ. The CDR3 sequence is 17 residues long. The V and J ends lost 1 base and 4 bases respectively, with 19 bases between them. The chain's CDR3 is CASSLDFRGAMRYGYTF. The CDR3 DNA sequence: TGTGCCAGCAGCTTAGACTTTCGGGGGGCCATGCGCTATGGCTACACCTTC.